This is a list of T cell receptor beta chains from one sample in a study of blood T cell repertoires in COVID-19. Assay used: immunoSEQ multiplex PCR; TCRdb lists only in-frame clones, some missing. The data contain approximately 94,000 clones, roughly 87% of them singletons. Sequencing was carried out using peripheral blood. These receptors were taken from a man aged 25 to 45 in a cohort sampled during active COVID-19. The CDR3 runs from the conserved cysteine through the conserved F or W. The D gene is left open where the match is weak. Only some rows state a clone size, as once, few, many or a class for expanded clones.

J gene: TRBJ1-4
CDR3 length: 14
D gene: TRBD1
V gene: TRBV29-1
clone size: -
CDR3 protein: CSAVQGALGEKLFF
CDR3 DNA: TGCAGCGCTGTACAGGGGGCGTTGGGTGAAAAACTGTTTTTT

J gene: TRBJ2-3
CDR3 length: 15
D gene: TRBD2
V gene: TRBV18
clone size: -
CDR3 protein: CASSRTSGVTDTQYF
CDR3 DNA: TGTGCCAGCTCACGTACTAGCGGGGTTACAGATACGCAGTATTTT

J gene: TRBJ2-5
CDR3 length: 14
D gene: -
V gene: TRBV11-2
clone size: -
CDR3 protein: CASSLDLPGNTQYF
CDR3 DNA: TGTGCCAGCAGCTTAGATCTCCCAGGGAACACCCAGTACTTC

J gene: TRBJ2-5
CDR3 length: 15
D gene: -
V gene: TRBV5-6
clone size: -
CDR3 protein: CASSGRGGRQETQYF
CDR3 DNA: TGTGCCAGCAGTGGGCGAGGAGGGCGCCAAGAGACCCAGTACTTC

J gene: TRBJ1-1
CDR3 length: 16
D gene: -
V gene: TRBV3-1/TRBV3-2
clone size: -
CDR3 protein: CASSQDRATLNTEAFF
CDR3 DNA: TGTGCCAGCAGCCAAGACAGGGCCACCTTGAACACTGAAGCTTTCTTT

J gene: TRBJ2-2
CDR3 length: 15
D gene: TRBD1
V gene: TRBV11-3
clone size: once
CDR3 protein: CASSPDRGWTGELFF
CDR3 DNA: TGTGCCAGCAGCCCTGACAGGGGTTGGACCGGGGAGCTGTTTTTT

J gene: TRBJ2-3
CDR3 length: 14
D gene: -
V gene: TRBV29-1
clone size: -
CDR3 protein: CSVDGQGYTDTQYF
CDR3 DNA: TGCAGCGTTGACGGGCAGGGGTACACAGATACGCAGTATTTT

J gene: TRBJ1-1
CDR3 length: 13
D gene: -
V gene: TRBV5-6
clone size: -
CDR3 protein: CASVLDGGAEAFF
CDR3 DNA: TGTGCCAGCGTATTGGACGGGGGGGCTGAAGCTTTCTTT

J gene: TRBJ1-6
CDR3 length: 14
D gene: -
V gene: TRBV14
clone size: -
CDR3 protein: CASRPGFYNSPLHF
CDR3 DNA: TGTGCCAGCAGGCCAGGCTTCTATAATTCACCCCTCCACTTT

J gene: TRBJ2-1
CDR3 length: 17
D gene: -
V gene: TRBV11-2
clone size: -
CDR3 protein: CASSEQPGQSSYNEQFF
CDR3 DNA: TGTGCCAGCAGCGAGCAACCGGGACAAAGCTCCTACAATGAGCAGTTCTTC

J gene: TRBJ2-7
CDR3 length: 13
D gene: TRBD1
V gene: TRBV5-4
clone size: -
CDR3 protein: CASSLRQGGEQYF
CDR3 DNA: TGTGCCAGCAGCCTCCGACAGGGCGGGGAGCAGTACTTC

J gene: TRBJ1-1
CDR3 length: 13
D gene: TRBD1
V gene: TRBV5-1
clone size: -
CDR3 protein: CASSLGLDREAFF
CDR3 DNA: TGCGCCAGCAGCTTGGGGTTGGACAGGGAAGCTTTCTTT

J gene: TRBJ2-1
CDR3 length: 17
D gene: -
V gene: TRBV11-3
clone size: -
CDR3 protein: CASSLGDRFGGYNEQFF
CDR3 DNA: TGTGCCAGCAGCTTAGGGGATCGGTTCGGGGGTTACAATGAGCAGTTCTTC

J gene: TRBJ1-1
CDR3 length: 13
D gene: -
V gene: TRBV18
clone size: once
CDR3 protein: CASSPSQNTEAFF
CDR3 DNA: TGTGCCAGCTCACCGTCACAGAACACTGAAGCTTTCTTT

J gene: TRBJ2-7
CDR3 length: 13
D gene: TRBD1
V gene: TRBV7-9
clone size: -
CDR3 protein: CASSLWDSYEQYF
CDR3 DNA: TGTGCCAGCAGCTTATGGGACAGCTACGAGCAGTACTTC

J gene: TRBJ1-6
CDR3 length: 14
D gene: -
V gene: TRBV28
clone size: -
CDR3 protein: CASSLGTPNSPLHF
CDR3 DNA: TGTGCCAGCAGTTTAGGGACACCTAATTCACCCCTCCACTTT

J gene: TRBJ2-4
CDR3 length: 17
D gene: -
V gene: TRBV18
clone size: -
CDR3 protein: CASSPVTAALAKNIQYF
CDR3 DNA: TGTGCCAGCTCACCAGTCACAGCCGCCCTAGCCAAAAACATTCAGTACTTC

J gene: TRBJ1-6
CDR3 length: 18
D gene: TRBD1
V gene: TRBV27
clone size: -
CDR3 protein: CASSLRQGAKSYNSPLHF
CDR3 DNA: TGTGCCAGCAGTTTGAGACAGGGGGCGAAGTCCTATAATTCACCCCTCCACTTT

J gene: TRBJ1-6
CDR3 length: 19
D gene: -
V gene: TRBV28
clone size: few
CDR3 protein: CASSLFSGAGAYGGTPLHF
CDR3 DNA: TGTGCCAGCAGTTTGTTTTCCGGGGCAGGAGCCTACGGAGGGACACCCCTCCACTTT

J gene: TRBJ1-4
CDR3 length: 12
D gene: -
V gene: TRBV20-1
clone size: once
CDR3 protein: CSASLSYEKLFF
CDR3 DNA: TGCAGTGCTAGTCTAAGTTATGAAAAACTGTTTTTT

J gene: TRBJ1-2
CDR3 length: 12
D gene: TRBD1
V gene: TRBV30
clone size: once
CDR3 protein: CAWFGTGNGYTF
CDR3 DNA: TGTGCCTGGTTTGGGACAGGGAATGGCTACACCTTC

J gene: TRBJ2-7
CDR3 length: 13
D gene: -
V gene: TRBV24-1
clone size: few
CDR3 protein: CATSPSFTYEQYF
CDR3 DNA: TGTGCCACCAGTCCTAGCTTCACCTACGAGCAGTACTTC

J gene: TRBJ2-3
CDR3 length: 15
D gene: TRBD2
V gene: TRBV5-5
clone size: -
CDR3 protein: CASSHQRGGPDTQYF
CDR3 DNA: TGTGCCAGCAGCCACCAGCGGGGGGGCCCAGATACGCAGTATTTT

J gene: TRBJ1-6
CDR3 length: 15
D gene: TRBD1
V gene: TRBV10-3
clone size: once
CDR3 protein: CAISAGQWTNSPLHF
CDR3 DNA: TGTGCCATCAGCGCGGGACAGTGGACTAATTCACCCCTCCACTTT

J gene: TRBJ2-3
CDR3 length: 13
D gene: -
V gene: TRBV30
clone size: -
CDR3 protein: CAWKQPSTDTQYF
CDR3 DNA: TGTGCCTGGAAACAGCCAAGCACAGATACGCAGTATTTT

J gene: TRBJ2-7
CDR3 length: 13
D gene: -
V gene: TRBV30
clone size: -
CDR3 protein: CAWRTESSYEQYF
CDR3 DNA: TGTGCCTGGAGGACAGAAAGCTCCTACGAGCAGTACTTC

J gene: TRBJ1-1
CDR3 length: 17
D gene: TRBD1
V gene: TRBV3-1/TRBV3-2
clone size: -
CDR3 protein: CASSQARQGKGNTEAFF
CDR3 DNA: TGTGCCAGCAGCCAAGCCCGACAGGGTAAAGGGAACACTGAAGCTTTCTTT

J gene: TRBJ1-2
CDR3 length: 17
D gene: -
V gene: TRBV7-2
clone size: -
CDR3 protein: CASSLDFSGGAGYGYTF
CDR3 DNA: TGTGCCAGCAGCTTAGATTTCTCGGGGGGCGCAGGGTATGGCTACACCTTC

J gene: TRBJ1-4
CDR3 length: 16
D gene: -
V gene: TRBV28
clone size: -
CDR3 protein: CASSLLGLATNEKLFF
CDR3 DNA: TGTGCCAGCAGTTTATTAGGACTTGCAACTAATGAAAAACTGTTTTTT

J gene: TRBJ2-3
CDR3 length: 15
D gene: TRBD1
V gene: TRBV5-6
clone size: -
CDR3 protein: CASSQGQGAPDTQYF
CDR3 DNA: TGTGCCAGCAGCCAGGGACAGGGGGCCCCAGATACGCAGTATTTT

J gene: TRBJ1-3
CDR3 length: 13
D gene: -
V gene: TRBV2
clone size: -
CDR3 protein: CASRGLSGNTIYF
CDR3 DNA: TGTGCCAGCAGGGGACTGAGTGGAAACACCATATATTTT

J gene: TRBJ1-5
CDR3 length: 15
D gene: TRBD1
V gene: TRBV5-6
clone size: -
CDR3 protein: CASSSIGQGSQPQHF
CDR3 DNA: TGTGCCAGCAGCTCTATCGGACAGGGAAGTCAGCCTCAGCATTTT

J gene: TRBJ2-2
CDR3 length: 14
D gene: -
V gene: TRBV5-1
clone size: -
CDR3 protein: CASSPRPNTGELFF
CDR3 DNA: TGCGCCAGCAGCCCCAGGCCGAACACCGGGGAGCTGTTTTTT

J gene: TRBJ1-3
CDR3 length: 16
D gene: -
V gene: TRBV6-5
clone size: -
CDR3 protein: CASSYSSTSSGNTIYF
CDR3 DNA: TGTGCCAGCAGTTACTCGAGCACGTCCTCTGGAAACACCATATATTTT

J gene: TRBJ2-7
CDR3 length: 13
D gene: -
V gene: TRBV29-1
clone size: once
CDR3 protein: CSVGETSLYEQYF
CDR3 DNA: TGCAGCGTTGGGGAGACTAGTCTCTACGAGCAGTACTTC

J gene: TRBJ2-5
CDR3 length: 14
D gene: TRBD1
V gene: TRBV30
clone size: -
CDR3 protein: CAWSLGQGKETQYF
CDR3 DNA: TGTGCCTGGAGCCTCGGACAGGGAAAAGAGACCCAGTACTTC

J gene: TRBJ1-5
CDR3 length: 16
D gene: -
V gene: TRBV5-6
clone size: -
CDR3 protein: CASSSGLSLSNQPQHF
CDR3 DNA: TGTGCCAGCAGCTCAGGGCTTTCACTTAGCAATCAGCCCCAGCATTTT